The clone carrying this TCR beta chain was picked up a small number of times. A J-beta primer mix and a sample-barcoded 5' primer were used in a second PCR of roughly 6 to 11 cycles. TCRdb used MiXCR to reprocess the 5' RACE reads, holding one entry per CDR3 protein. Among over 700,000 distinct CDR3 sequences listed, approximately 25% were seen once. Germline V gives CDR1 DFQATT, CDR2 SNEGSKA (reference sequence). Trimming took 8 bases from V and 1 from J, leaving 17 bases between them. This CDR3 is built from 14 residues. This entry comes from a study of blood T cells in healthy people across ages. This same sample was also part of a study on T cells of mothers and their children.

The specimen was blood. The clonotype was recovered from a boy aged 5-17 years in good health. This rearrangement joins TRBV20-1 to TRBJ1-2; no reliable D call. DNA of the CDR3: TGCAGTACCCTTAGGAACCCAATTAACTATGGCTACACCTTC. Amino acid sequence: CSTLRNPINYGYTF.